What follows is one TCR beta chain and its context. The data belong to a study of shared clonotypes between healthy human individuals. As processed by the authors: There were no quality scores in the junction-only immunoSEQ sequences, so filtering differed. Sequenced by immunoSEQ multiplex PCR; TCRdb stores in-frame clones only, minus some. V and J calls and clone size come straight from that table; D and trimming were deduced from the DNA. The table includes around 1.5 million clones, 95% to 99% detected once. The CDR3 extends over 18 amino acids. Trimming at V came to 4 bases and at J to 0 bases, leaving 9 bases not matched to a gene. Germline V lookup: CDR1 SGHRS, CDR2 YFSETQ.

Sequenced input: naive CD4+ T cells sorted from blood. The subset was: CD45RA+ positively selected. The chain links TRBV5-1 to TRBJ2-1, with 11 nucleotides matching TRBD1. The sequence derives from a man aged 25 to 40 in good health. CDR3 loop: CASSTGTGGVSSYNEQFF. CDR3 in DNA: TGCGCCAGCAGCACCGGGACAGGGGGAGTTAGCTCCTACAATGAGCAGTTCTTC.